The text below deals with one TCR beta chain. The source of the sample is a study of technical replicates of blood from a few donors. The repertoire was sequenced with immunoSEQ multiplex PCR; TCRdb's copy has only in-frame clones and lacks some. In the table there are about 94,000 clones, approximately 94% of which are singletons. The germline V gene encodes CDR1 SQVTM and CDR2 ANQGSEA. The CDR3 covers 13 residues. V shed 2 bases and J 8 bases; nucleotides not matched to a gene: 5. The V and J genes are TRBV29-1 and TRBJ2-1, with 8 bases fitting TRBD2. The sequenced sample consisted of T cells isolated from PBMCs. The sequence was collected from a human donor in good health. CDR3 region: CSVERGGSDEQFF. As DNA, the CDR3 is TGCAGCGTTGAACGGGGGGGGTCCGATGAGCAGTTCTTC.